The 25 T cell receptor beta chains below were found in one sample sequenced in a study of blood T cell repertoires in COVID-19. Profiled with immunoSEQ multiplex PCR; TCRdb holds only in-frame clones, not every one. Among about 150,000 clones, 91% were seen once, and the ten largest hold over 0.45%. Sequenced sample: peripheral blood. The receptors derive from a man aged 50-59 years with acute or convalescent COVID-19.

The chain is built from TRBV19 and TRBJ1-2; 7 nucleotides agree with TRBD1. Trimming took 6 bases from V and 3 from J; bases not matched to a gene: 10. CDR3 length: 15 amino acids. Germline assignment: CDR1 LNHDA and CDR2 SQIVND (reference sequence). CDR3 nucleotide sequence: TGTGCCAGTAGGCCAACAGGGGTCGGGGACTATGGCTACACCTTC. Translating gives CASRPTGVGDYGYTF.

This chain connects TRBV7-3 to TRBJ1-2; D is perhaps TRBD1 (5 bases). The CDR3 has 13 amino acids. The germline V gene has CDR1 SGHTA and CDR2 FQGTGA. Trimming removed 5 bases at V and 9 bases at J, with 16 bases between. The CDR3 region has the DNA TGTGCCAGCAGCCCAACCTCCCGGGGGAGCTACACCTTC. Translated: CASSPTSRGSYTF. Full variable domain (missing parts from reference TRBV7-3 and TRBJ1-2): GAGVSQTPSNKVTEKGKYVELRCDPISGHTALYWYRQSLGQGPEFLIYFQGTGAADDSGLPNDRFFAVRPEGSVSTLKIQRTERGDSAVYLCASSPTSRGSYTFGSGTRLTVV.

The DNA of the CDR3 is TGTGCCAGCAGTTTATGGGGACAAACGAACACTGAAGCTTTCTTT. Its protein is CASSLWGQTNTEAFF. V is TRBV28 and J is TRBJ1-1; TRBD1 might be the D (6 bases). CDR3 length equals 15 residues. The germline V and J ends were trimmed by 0 bases and 1 base, with 9 bases remaining between them. The V gene's germline CDR1 is MDHEN and CDR2 SYDVKM. The full variable domain, rest sourced from reference TRBV28 and TRBJ1-1, is DVKVTQSSRYLVKRTGEKVFLECVQDMDHENMFWYRQDPGLGLRLIYFSYDVKMKEKGDIPEGYSVSREKKERFSLILESASTNQTSMYLCASSLWGQTNTEAFFGQGTRLTVV.

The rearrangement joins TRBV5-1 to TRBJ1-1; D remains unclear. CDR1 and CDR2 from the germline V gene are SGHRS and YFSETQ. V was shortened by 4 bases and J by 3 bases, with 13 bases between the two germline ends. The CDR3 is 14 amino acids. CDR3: CASSPLGRDTEAFF. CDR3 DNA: TGCGCCAGCAGCCCTCTCGGGCGGGACACTGAAGCTTTCTTT.

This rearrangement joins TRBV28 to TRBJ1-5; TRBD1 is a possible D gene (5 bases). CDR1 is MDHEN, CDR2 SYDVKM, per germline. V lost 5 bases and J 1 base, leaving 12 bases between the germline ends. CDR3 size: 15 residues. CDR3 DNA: TGTGCCAGCAGTGGGGGAGGAGAGAGCAATCAGCCCCAGCATTTT. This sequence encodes CASSGGGESNQPQHF. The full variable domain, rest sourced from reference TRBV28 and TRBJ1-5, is DVKVTQSSRYLVKRTGEKVFLECVQDMDHENMFWYRQDPGLGLRLIYFSYDVKMKEKGDIPEGYSVSREKKERFSLILESASTNQTSMYLCASSGGGESNQPQHFGDGTRLSIL.

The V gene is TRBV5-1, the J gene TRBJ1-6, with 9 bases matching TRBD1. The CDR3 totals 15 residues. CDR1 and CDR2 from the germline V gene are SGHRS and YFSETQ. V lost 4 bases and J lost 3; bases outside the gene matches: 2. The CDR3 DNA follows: TGCGCCAGCAGCCTGGGACAGGGCTATAATTCACCCCTCCACTTT. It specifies CASSLGQGYNSPLHF.

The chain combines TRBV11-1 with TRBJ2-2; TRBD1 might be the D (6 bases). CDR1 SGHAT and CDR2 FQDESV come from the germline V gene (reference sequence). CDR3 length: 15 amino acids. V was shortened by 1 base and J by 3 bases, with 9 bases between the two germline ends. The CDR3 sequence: CASSLEGGDTGELFF. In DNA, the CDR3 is TGTGCCAGCAGCTTAGAAGGGGGTGACACCGGGGAGCTGTTTTTT.

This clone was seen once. The CDR3 bases are TGTGCCAGCAGCCCGTGGGACATGCCCGGCAGAGGCTACACCTTC. This codes for CASSPWDMPGRGYTF. The chain employs TRBV11-1 and TRBJ1-2, with D possibly matching TRBD1 (6 bases). The CDR3 extends over 15 amino acids. CDR1 is SGHAT, CDR2 FQDESV, per germline (reference sequence). Trimming took off 5 bases at V and 8 bases at J, with 21 bases between the two ends. Complete variable domain (other parts from reference TRBV11-1 and TRBJ1-2): EAEVAQSPRYKITEKSQAVAFWCDPISGHATLYWYRQILGQGPELLVQFQDESVVDDSQLPKDRFSAERLKGVDSTLKIQPAELGDSAMYLCASSPWDMPGRGYTFGSGTRLTVV.

CDR3: CASSGQDRGNSPLHF. CDR3 DNA: TGTGCCAGCAGTGGACAGGACAGGGGCAATTCACCCCTCCACTTT. V and J are TRBV2 and TRBJ1-6; 9 bases fit TRBD1. Germline V CDR1 and CDR2: SNHLY, FYNNEI. The trim removed 4 bases at V and 7 bases at J, leaving 5 bases unmatched. This CDR3 comprises 15 residues. Looking up the rest from reference TRBV2 and TRBJ1-6 gives the full variable domain: EPEVTQTPSHQVTQMGQEVILRCVPISNHLYFYWYRQILGQKVEFLVSFYNNEISEKSEIFDDQFSVERPDGSNFTLKIRSTKLEDSAMYFCASSGQDRGNSPLHFGNGTRLTVT.

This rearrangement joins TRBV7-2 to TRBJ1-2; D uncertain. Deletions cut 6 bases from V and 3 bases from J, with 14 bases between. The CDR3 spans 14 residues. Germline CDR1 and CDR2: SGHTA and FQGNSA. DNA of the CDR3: TGTGCCAGCAGACCGCCCCGGGGTGACTATGGCTACACCTTC. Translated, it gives CASRPPRGDYGYTF.

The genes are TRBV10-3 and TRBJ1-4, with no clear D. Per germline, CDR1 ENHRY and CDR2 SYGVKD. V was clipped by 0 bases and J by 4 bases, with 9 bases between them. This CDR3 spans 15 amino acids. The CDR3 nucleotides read TGTGCCATCAGTGAGTCCCGGGGTGGTAATGAAAAACTGTTTTTT. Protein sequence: CAISESRGGNEKLFF.

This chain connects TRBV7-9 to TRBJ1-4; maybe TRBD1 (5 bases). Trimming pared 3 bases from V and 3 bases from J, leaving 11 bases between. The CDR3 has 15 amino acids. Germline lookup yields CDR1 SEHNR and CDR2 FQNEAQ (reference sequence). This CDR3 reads CASSFERDSNEKLFF. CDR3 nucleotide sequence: TGTGCCAGCAGCTTCGAGAGGGACTCTAATGAAAAACTGTTTTTT.

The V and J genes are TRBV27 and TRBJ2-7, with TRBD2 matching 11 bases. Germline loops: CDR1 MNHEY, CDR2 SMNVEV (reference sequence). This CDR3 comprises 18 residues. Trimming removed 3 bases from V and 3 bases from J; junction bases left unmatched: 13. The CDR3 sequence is CASSLGTSGIPGRYEQYF. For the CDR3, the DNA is TGTGCCAGCAGTTTGGGGACTAGCGGTATACCCGGCCGCTACGAGCAGTACTTC.

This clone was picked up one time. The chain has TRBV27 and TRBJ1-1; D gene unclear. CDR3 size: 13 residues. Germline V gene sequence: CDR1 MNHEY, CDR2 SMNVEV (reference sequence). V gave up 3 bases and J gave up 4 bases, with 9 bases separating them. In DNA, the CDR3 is TGTGCCAGCAGTTTCCCGGGAGTCACTGAAGCTTTCTTT. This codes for CASSFPGVTEAFF.

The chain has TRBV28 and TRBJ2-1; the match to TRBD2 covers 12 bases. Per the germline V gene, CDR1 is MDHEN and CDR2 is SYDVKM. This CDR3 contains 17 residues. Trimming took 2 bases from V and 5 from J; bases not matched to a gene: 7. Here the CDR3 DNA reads TGTGCCAGCAGTTTACTTCGTGGACTAGCGGGAAACAATGAGCAGTTCTTC. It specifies CASSLLRGLAGNNEQFF.

The CDR3 bases are TGTGCCAGCATTACAGGGGGCTGTTCATGCGAGCAGTACTTC. Its protein is CASITGGCSCEQYF. This chain links TRBV6-4 with TRBJ2-7; 9 bases agree with TRBD1. Per the germline V gene, CDR1 is MRHNA and CDR2 is SNTAGT. Unmatched junction bases numbered 10, after V lost 7 bases and J lost 6 bases. This CDR3 contains 14 residues.

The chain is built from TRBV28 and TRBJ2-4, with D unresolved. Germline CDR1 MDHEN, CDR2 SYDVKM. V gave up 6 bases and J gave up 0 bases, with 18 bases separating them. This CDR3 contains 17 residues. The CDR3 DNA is TGTGCCAGCAGCCTCGGTACACCACTACTAGCCAAAAACATTCAGTACTTC. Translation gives CASSLGTPLLAKNIQYF.

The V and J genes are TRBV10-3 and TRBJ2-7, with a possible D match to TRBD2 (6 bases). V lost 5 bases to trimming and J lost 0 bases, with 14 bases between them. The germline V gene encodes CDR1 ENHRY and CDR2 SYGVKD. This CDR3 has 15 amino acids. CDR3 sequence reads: CAISKAGTFSYEQYF. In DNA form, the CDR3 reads TGTGCCATCAGTAAGGCCGGGACTTTCTCCTACGAGCAGTACTTC.

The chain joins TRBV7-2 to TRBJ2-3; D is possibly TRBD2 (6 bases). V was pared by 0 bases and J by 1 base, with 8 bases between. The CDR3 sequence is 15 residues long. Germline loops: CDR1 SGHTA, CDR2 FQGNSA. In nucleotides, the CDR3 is TGTGCCAGCAGCTTAGCGGGGGGTCGCACAGATACGCAGTATTTT. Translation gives CASSLAGGRTDTQYF.

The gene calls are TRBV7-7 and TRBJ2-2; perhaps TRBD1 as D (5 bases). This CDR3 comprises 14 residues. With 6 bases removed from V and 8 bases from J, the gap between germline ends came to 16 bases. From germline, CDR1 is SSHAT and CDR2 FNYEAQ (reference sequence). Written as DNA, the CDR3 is TGTGCCAGCAGACTTAAAATAGGGGTTGGGGAGCTGTTTTTT. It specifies CASRLKIGVGELFF. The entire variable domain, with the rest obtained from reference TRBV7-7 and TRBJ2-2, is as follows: GAGVSQSPRYKVTKRGQDVTLRCDPISSHATLYWYQQALGQGPEFLTYFNYEAQPDKSGLPSDRFSAERPEGSISTLTIQRTEQRDSAMYRCASRLKIGVGELFFGEGSRLTVL.

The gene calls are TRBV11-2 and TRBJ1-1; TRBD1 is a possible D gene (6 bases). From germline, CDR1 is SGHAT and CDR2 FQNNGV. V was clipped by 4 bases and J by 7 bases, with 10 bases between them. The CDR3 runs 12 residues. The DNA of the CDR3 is TGTGCCAGCAGCTCATGGACAGATGAAGCTTTCTTT. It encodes CASSSWTDEAFF.

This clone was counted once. For the CDR3, the DNA is TGTGCCAGCGGGTCGGGGACAGGGATGAACGAGCAGTACTTC. It translates to CASGSGTGMNEQYF. The chain couples TRBV9 to TRBJ2-7, with 9 bases fitting TRBD1. The CDR3 covers 14 residues. With 7 bases clipped from V and 5 bases from J, the junction kept 10 bases outside the gene matches. The germline V gene encodes CDR1 SGDLS and CDR2 YYNGEE.

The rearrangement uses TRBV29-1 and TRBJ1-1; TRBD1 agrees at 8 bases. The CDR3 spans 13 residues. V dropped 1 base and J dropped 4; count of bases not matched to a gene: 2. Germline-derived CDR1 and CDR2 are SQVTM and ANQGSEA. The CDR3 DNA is TGCAGCGTTGAAGTGACAGGGGCCACTGAAGCTTTCTTT. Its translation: CSVEVTGATEAFF.

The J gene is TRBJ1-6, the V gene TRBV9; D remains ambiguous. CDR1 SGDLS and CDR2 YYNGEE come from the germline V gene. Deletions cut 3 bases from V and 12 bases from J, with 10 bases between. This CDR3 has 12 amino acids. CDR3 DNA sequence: TGTGCCAGCAGCGCTACCCGGGGACCCCTCCACTTT. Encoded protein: CASSATRGPLHF.

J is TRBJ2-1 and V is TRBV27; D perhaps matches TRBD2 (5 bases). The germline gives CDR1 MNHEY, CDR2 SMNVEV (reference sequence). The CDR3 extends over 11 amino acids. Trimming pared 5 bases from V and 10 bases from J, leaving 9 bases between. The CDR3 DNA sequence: TGTGCCAGCAGTCTCGGACTCGAGCAGTTCTTC. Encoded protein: CASSLGLEQFF.